Following are 7 T cell receptor beta chains from one sample sequenced in a study of blood T cell repertoires in COVID-19. This table comes from immunoSEQ multiplex PCR, and its TCRdb copy is limited to in-frame clones, with some not included. The sample includes approximately 270,000 clones, around 88% of them seen just once. The sample consisted of peripheral blood. These receptors came from a man at least 80 years old with acute or convalescent COVID-19.

The V gene is TRBV28, the J gene TRBJ2-7; 7 bases line up with TRBD1. Germline V gene sequence: CDR1 MDHEN, CDR2 SYDVKM. After removal of 4 bases from V and 0 bases from J, the junction contained 6 bases not matched to a gene. CDR3 length: 15 amino acids. The CDR3 reads CASSSPRGSSYEQYF. The CDR3 nucleotides read TGTGCCAGCAGTTCCCCCAGGGGGAGCTCCTACGAGCAGTACTTC.

CDR3 nucleotides: TGTGCCAGCAGCTTAACGGGTTACGAGCAGTACTTC. Translating it yields CASSLTGYEQYF. The V call is TRBV11-2, the J call TRBJ2-7, with D unresolved. Trimming left V 2 bases short and J 4 bases short, with 6 bases between. Germline V CDR1 and CDR2: SGHAT, FQNNGV. The CDR3 is 12 residues long.

This chain joins TRBV5-6 and TRBJ2-1, with D possibly matching TRBD2 (6 bases). Trimming shortened V by 0 bases and J by 6 bases, and 13 bases separated the two germline ends. Germline V gene sequence: CDR1 SGHDT, CDR2 YYEEEE. The CDR3 has 15 amino acids. In DNA form, the CDR3 reads TGTGCCAGCAGCTTGGCCGGGACTTTTATCAATGAGCAGTTCTTC. This sequence encodes CASSLAGTFINEQFF.

This chain connects TRBV10-3 to TRBJ2-1; D remains unclear. The CDR3 is 14 amino acids. The germline V and J ends were trimmed by 6 bases and 0 bases, with 9 bases remaining between them. Germline V gives CDR1 ENHRY, CDR2 SYGVKD. CDR3 amino acids: CAIRERSSYNEQFF. CDR3 nucleotides: TGTGCCATCAGGGAAAGGAGCTCCTACAATGAGCAGTTCTTC.

The chain carries TRBV4-3 and TRBJ1-4; D is ambiguous. The CDR3 has 13 residues. Per germline, CDR1 LGHNA and CDR2 YSLEER. V was shortened by 4 bases and J by 5 bases, with 8 bases between the two germline ends. CDR3 residues: CASSRVTNEKLFF. CDR3 sequence (DNA): TGCGCCAGCAGCCGAGTCACCAATGAAAAACTGTTTTTT.

The rearrangement uses TRBV7-3 and TRBJ2-1; 10 bases are a match to TRBD1. The CDR3 has 15 residues. V gave up 5 bases and J gave up 6 bases; unmatched junction bases: 7. Germline V gene sequence: CDR1 SGHTA, CDR2 FQGTGA. The CDR3 loop is CASSPPRTGGNEQFF. The CDR3 DNA follows: TGTGCCAGCAGCCCCCCCAGGACAGGGGGCAATGAGCAGTTCTTC.

This clone was detected a few times. V is TRBV6-2 or TRBV6-3 and J is TRBJ1-2, with 10 bases identical to TRBD1. J was trimmed by 10 bases and V by 2 bases; bases with no gene match: 19. The germline CDR1 and CDR2 sequences are MNHEY and SVGEGT. The CDR3 sequence is 18 residues long. In DNA, the CDR3 is TGTGCCAGCAGTTACACCGCCGGGACAGGGGCCGCCCCACGAGACTACACCTTC. This encodes CASSYTAGTGAAPRDYTF.